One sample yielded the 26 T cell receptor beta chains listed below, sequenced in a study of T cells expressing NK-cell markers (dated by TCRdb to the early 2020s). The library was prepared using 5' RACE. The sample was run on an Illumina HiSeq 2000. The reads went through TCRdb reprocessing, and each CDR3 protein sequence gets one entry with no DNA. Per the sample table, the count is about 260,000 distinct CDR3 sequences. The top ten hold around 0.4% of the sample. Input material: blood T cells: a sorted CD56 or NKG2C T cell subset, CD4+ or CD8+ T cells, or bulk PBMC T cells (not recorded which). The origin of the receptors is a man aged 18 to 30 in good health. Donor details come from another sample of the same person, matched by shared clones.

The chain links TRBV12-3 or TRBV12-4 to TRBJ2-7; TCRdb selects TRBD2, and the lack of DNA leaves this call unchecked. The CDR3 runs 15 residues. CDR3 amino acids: CASSLIAGVQNEQYF.

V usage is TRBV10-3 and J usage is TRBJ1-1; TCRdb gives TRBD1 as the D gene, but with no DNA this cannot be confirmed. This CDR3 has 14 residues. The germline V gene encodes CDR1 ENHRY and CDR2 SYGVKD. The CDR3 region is CAISESRGNTEAFF.

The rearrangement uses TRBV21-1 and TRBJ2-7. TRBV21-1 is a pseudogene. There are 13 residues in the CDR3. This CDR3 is CASSTNRYYEQYF.

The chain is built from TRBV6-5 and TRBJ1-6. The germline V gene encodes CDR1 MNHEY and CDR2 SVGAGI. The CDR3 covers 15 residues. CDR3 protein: CASRAGRRAYSPLHF.

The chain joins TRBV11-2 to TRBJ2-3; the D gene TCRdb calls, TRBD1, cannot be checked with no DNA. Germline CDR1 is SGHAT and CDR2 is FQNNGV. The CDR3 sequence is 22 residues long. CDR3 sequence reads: CASSLDNPGQPNDNLTTDTQYF.

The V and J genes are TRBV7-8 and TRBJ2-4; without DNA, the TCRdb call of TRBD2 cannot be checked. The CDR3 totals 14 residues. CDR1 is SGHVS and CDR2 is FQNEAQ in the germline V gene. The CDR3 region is CASSLTGLAGRPNF.

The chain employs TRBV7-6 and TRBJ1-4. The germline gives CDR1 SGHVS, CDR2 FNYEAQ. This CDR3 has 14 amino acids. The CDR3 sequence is CASSSSLGGEKLFF.

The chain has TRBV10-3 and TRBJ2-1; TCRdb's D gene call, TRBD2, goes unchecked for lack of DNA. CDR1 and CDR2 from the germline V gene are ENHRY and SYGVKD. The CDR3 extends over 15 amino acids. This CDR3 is CAISGGSGSYNEQFF.

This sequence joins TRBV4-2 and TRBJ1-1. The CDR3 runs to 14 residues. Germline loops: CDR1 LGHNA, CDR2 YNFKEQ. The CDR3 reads CASSQTDTLLEGFF.

The chain's CDR3 is CASGFGDTQYF. The chain has TRBV12-5 and TRBJ2-3. The CDR3 sequence is 11 residues long. Germline V gives CDR1 LGHNT, CDR2 FRNRAP.

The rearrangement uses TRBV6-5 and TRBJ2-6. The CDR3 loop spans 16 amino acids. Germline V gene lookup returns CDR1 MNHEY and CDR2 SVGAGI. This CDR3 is CASSYQAVSGANVLTF.

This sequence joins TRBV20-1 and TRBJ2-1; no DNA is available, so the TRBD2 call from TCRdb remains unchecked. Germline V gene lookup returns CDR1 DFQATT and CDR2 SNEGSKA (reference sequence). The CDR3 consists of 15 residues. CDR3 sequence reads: CSAREAGGAYNEQFF.

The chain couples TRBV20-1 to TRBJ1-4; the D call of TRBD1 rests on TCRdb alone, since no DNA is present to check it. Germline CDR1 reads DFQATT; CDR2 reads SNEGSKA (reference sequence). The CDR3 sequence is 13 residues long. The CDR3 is CSGNGGPNEKLFF.

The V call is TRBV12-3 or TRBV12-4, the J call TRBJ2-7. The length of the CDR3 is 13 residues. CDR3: CASSLASSYEQYF.

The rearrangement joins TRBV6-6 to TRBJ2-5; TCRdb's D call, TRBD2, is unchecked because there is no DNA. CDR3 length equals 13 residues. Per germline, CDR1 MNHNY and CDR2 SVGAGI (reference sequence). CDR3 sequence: CASRKSGQETQYF.

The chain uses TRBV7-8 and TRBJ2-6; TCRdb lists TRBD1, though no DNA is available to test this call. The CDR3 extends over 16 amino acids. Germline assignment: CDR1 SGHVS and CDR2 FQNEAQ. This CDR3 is CASRRRGASGANVLTF.

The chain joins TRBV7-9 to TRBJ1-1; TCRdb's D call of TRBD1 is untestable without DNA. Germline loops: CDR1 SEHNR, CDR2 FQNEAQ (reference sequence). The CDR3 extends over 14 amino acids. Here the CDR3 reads CAIVTGTVNTEAFF.

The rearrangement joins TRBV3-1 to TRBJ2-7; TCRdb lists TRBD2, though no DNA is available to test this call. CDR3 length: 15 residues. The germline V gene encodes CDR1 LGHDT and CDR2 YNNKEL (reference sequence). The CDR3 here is CASSKGLAGAGEQYF.

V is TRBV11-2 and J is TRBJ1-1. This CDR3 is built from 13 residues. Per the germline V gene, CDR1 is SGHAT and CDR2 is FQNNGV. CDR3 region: CASSLDSGHSAFF.

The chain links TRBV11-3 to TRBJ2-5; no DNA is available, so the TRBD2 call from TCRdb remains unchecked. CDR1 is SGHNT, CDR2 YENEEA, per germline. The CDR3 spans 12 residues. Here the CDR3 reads CASSSGLAGTYF.

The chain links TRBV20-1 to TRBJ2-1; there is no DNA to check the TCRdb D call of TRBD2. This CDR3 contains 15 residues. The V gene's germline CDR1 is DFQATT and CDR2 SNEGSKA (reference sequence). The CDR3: CSAREGLAGRYEQFF.

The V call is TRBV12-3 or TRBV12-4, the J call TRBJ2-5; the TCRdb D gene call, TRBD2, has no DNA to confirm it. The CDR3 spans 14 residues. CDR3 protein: CASSGGGVAETQYF.

This chain's CDR3 is CASSTDSYYEQYF. The chain is built from TRBV5-1 and TRBJ2-7; TCRdb designates TRBD1, a call that cannot be tested without DNA. Germline CDR1 SGHRS, CDR2 YFSETQ. The CDR3 sequence is 13 residues long.

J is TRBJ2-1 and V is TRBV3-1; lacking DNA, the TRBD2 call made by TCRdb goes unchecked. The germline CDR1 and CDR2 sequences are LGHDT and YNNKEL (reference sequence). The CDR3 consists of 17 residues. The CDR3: CASSQAAGLAGRNEQFF.

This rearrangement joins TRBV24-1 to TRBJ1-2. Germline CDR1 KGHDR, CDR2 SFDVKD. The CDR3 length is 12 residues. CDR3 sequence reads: CATSDLIYGYTF.

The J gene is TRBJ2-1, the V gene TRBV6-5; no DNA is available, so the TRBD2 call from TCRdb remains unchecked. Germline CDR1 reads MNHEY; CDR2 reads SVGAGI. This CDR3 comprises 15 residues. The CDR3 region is CASSYRDYGSHEQFF.